This paragraph covers one T cell receptor (beta chain) sequence. Antigen specificity is unknown. The CDR3 contains 12 residues. Germline lookup yields CDR1 SEHNR and CDR2 FQNEAQ (reference sequence). V was shortened by 5 bases and J by 10 bases, with 12 bases between the two germline ends. TCRdb called the 5' RACE reads again in MiXCR, with one record for every CDR3 protein. This table holds some 260,000 distinct CDR3 sequences, about a sixth found once. The source of the sample is a study of T-cell memory formation after mild COVID-19. Study-level results: In second-wave clones peaking day 37, SARS-CoV-2 specificity remained unconfirmed. In pre-infection memory, a portion of responding clones appeared, which suggested that cross-reactive memory joined. From day 15 to 85, contracting clones were balanced between CD4 and CD8, whereas later expanders leaned toward CD4+. Most CD4+ clones that shrank were in CM and EM, while CD8+ ones turned up in EMRA.

The receptor comes from a man younger than 30 who had mild COVID-19 (a few samples of this study predate the infection). Cell type and time point are not known. Sequencing was performed on PBMCs or a T cell subset sorted from them (not recorded which). This chain uses TRBV7-9 with TRBJ2-1; a possible D gene is TRBD2 (5 bases). CDR3 amino acids: CASSPVGVEQFF. As DNA, the CDR3 is TGTGCCAGCAGCCCCGTCGGGGTCGAGCAGTTCTTC.